These T cell receptor beta chains were read from a single sample in a study of cytomegalovirus exposure and HLA in healthy donors. Profiling relied on immunoSEQ multiplex PCR, and the TCRdb table lists in-frame clones only, not all of them. The table has around 150,000 clones, approximately 71% seen once. Sequencing was done on a sample of PBMCs. The source of these receptors is a man over 45 in good health and CMV-seronegative. Both conserved end residues are part of each CDR3. D genes are given only for firm matches. The size of a clone is reported for some rows only, either as once, few or many, or as a class for expanded clones.

size: .; V: TRBV4-1; D: TRBD2; J: TRBJ2-5; DNA: TGCGCCAGCAGCCAAGCTAGCGGGAGTTACCAAGAGACCCAGTACTTC; CDR3: CASSQASGSYQETQYF
size: .; V: TRBV7-2; D: .; J: TRBJ2-7; DNA: TGTGCCAGCAGCTTAGAGGAGGGGCTGGACGAGCAGTACTTC; CDR3: CASSLEEGLDEQYF
size: once; V: TRBV7-9; D: TRBD1; J: TRBJ2-7; DNA: TGTGCCAGCAGCTCGACCGGGACAGGCGACTACGAGCAGTACTTC; CDR3: CASSSTGTGDYEQYF
size: .; V: TRBV7-6; D: .; J: TRBJ1-1; DNA: TGTGCCAGCAGCTTAGTCGTGGGCACCGTACCGAACGCTGAAGCTTTCTTT; CDR3: CASSLVVGTVPNAEAFF
size: .; V: TRBV20-1; D: .; J: TRBJ1-1; DNA: TGCAGTGCTCCGGAGGTGACTGAAGCTTTCTTT; CDR3: CSAPEVTEAFF
size: .; V: TRBV19; D: TRBD1; J: TRBJ1-1; DNA: TGTGCCAGTAGAACAGGGGGCCGTATCACTGAAGCTTTCTTT; CDR3: CASRTGGRITEAFF
size: .; V: TRBV9; D: .; J: TRBJ1-2; DNA: TGTGCCAGCAGCGTCTACGGGAACTATGGCTACACCTTC; CDR3: CASSVYGNYGYTF
size: .; V: TRBV7-9; D: .; J: TRBJ1-1; DNA: TGTGCCAGCAGTTACAGGACAGATATGAACACTGAAGCTTTCTTT; CDR3: CASSYRTDMNTEAFF
size: .; V: TRBV6-5; D: .; J: TRBJ1-1; DNA: TGTGCCAGCAGATTCCGGGGAAGCACTGAAGCTTTCTTT; CDR3: CASRFRGSTEAFF
size: .; V: TRBV5-8; D: TRBD1; J: TRBJ1-1; DNA: TGTGCCAGCAGCTTGCTCGTTGGGACAGGGGGCACTGAAGCTTTCTTT; CDR3: CASSLLVGTGGTEAFF
size: once; V: TRBV27; D: .; J: TRBJ2-3; DNA: TGTGCCAGCCCCACGGGCCGGGGAGAAGGCACAGATACGCAGTATTTT; CDR3: CASPTGRGEGTDTQYF
size: .; V: TRBV7-2; D: .; J: TRBJ2-1; DNA: TGTGCCAGCAGCCAATCTACGCGGCGGGGCTCCTACAATGAGCAGTTCTTC; CDR3: CASSQSTRRGSYNEQFF
size: .; V: TRBV6-5; D: .; J: TRBJ2-2; DNA: TGTGCCAGCAGTTCCCCGGGGAGCGGAACCGGGGAGCTGTTTTTT; CDR3: CASSSPGSGTGELFF
size: .; V: TRBV6-1; D: TRBD2; J: TRBJ2-2; DNA: TGTGCCAGCAGTCCAGCGGGGATCACCGGGGAGCTGTTTTTT; CDR3: CASSPAGITGELFF
size: .; V: TRBV5-1; D: TRBD1; J: TRBJ1-4; DNA: TGCGCCAGCAGCTTGGAAATGACAGGGGGAGAAAAACTGTTTTTT; CDR3: CASSLEMTGGEKLFF
size: .; V: TRBV9; D: .; J: TRBJ2-7; DNA: TGTGCCAGCAGCGTAGACAGGGTTCGGGACGAGCAGTACTTC; CDR3: CASSVDRVRDEQYF
size: .; V: TRBV27; D: .; J: TRBJ1-5; DNA: TGTGCCAGCAGTTTAAGGGGGGGGCGTCTTCAGCCCCAGCATTTT; CDR3: CASSLRGGRLQPQHF
size: .; V: TRBV29-1; D: .; J: TRBJ1-4; DNA: TGCAGCGTTGAAGGACGGGGTAATGAAAAACTGTTTTTT; CDR3: CSVEGRGNEKLFF
size: once; V: TRBV7-2; D: TRBD1; J: TRBJ1-1; DNA: TGTGCCAGCAGCGTCACAGGGGGGGTAACTGAAGCTTTCTTT; CDR3: CASSVTGGVTEAFF
size: .; V: TRBV10-3; D: TRBD2; J: TRBJ2-1; DNA: TGTGCCATCGACAGTGGACTAGCGGGGGGCGTTGAGCAGTTCTTC; CDR3: CAIDSGLAGGVEQFF
size: .; V: TRBV5-6; D: TRBD2; J: TRBJ2-5; DNA: TGTGCCAGCAGCTTGGGGGTAGCGGGGATGCAAGAGACCCAGTACTTC; CDR3: CASSLGVAGMQETQYF
size: .; V: TRBV27; D: TRBD1; J: TRBJ1-1; DNA: TGTGCCAGCAGTTTAAACTACAGGGGGCGAGCTTTCTTT; CDR3: CASSLNYRGRAFF
size: .; V: TRBV7-9; D: .; J: TRBJ1-4; DNA: TGTGCCAGCAGCTCCCTGAAGGGGACATTTAATGAAAAACTGTTTTTT; CDR3: CASSSLKGTFNEKLFF
size: .; V: TRBV27; D: TRBD2; J: TRBJ2-1; DNA: TGTGCCAGCAGCCCGGGGGGGGTCCCTTACAATGAGCAGTTCTTC; CDR3: CASSPGGVPYNEQFF
size: few; V: TRBV4-1; D: .; J: TRBJ2-3; DNA: TGCGCCAGCAGCCGCTCATCGGGGGTAGCAGATACGCAGTATTTT; CDR3: CASSRSSGVADTQYF
size: .; V: TRBV11-3; D: TRBD1; J: TRBJ2-2; DNA: TGTGCCAGCTCCAGGGGGCATGGGGCCGGGGAGCTGTTTTTT; CDR3: CASSRGHGAGELFF
size: once; V: TRBV4-2; D: TRBD2; J: TRBJ2-1; DNA: TGTGCCAGCAGCCATGAGCGGGGGGGCCGGAATGAGCAGTTCTTC; CDR3: CASSHERGGRNEQFF